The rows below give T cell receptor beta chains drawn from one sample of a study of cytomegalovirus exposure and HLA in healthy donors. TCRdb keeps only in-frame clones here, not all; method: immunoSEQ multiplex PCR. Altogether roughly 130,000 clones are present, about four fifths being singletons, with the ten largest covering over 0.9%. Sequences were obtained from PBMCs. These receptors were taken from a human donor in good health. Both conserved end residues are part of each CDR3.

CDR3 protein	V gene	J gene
CASTRGAPGANVLTF	TRBV6-1	TRBJ2-6
CASLAQREGETQYF	TRBV2	TRBJ2-5
CASSAPWEGGYTF	TRBV6-5	TRBJ1-2
CASSVPGQGWYEQYF	TRBV27	TRBJ2-7
CASSEQDIRGYTF	TRBV25-1	TRBJ1-2
CASSLGGIGEKLFF	TRBV5-1	TRBJ1-4
CASSGRGSEPISGNQPQHF	TRBV28	TRBJ1-5
CASSQEAGLLYSYEQYF	TRBV4-1	TRBJ2-7
CSSSLGPGVQYF	TRBV7-9	TRBJ2-7
CASSYFYEQYF	TRBV7-6	TRBJ2-7
CASSSQTTTDTQYF	TRBV7-6	TRBJ2-3
CATSRDERSGDTQYF	TRBV15	TRBJ2-3
CASARRVGNEKLFF	TRBV6-6	TRBJ1-4
CASSPSEGTFYEQYF	TRBV18	TRBJ2-7
CASSTRTGEAFF	TRBV7-9	TRBJ1-1
CASSEEGPYTEAFF	TRBV6-1	TRBJ1-1
CASSSSGEGNSPLHF	TRBV28	TRBJ1-6
CATSSRGGGPDTQYF	TRBV15	TRBJ2-3
CASSRELTSTDTQYF	TRBV28	TRBJ2-3
CASSPTGIDEQFF	TRBV7-9	TRBJ2-1
CAISAGDNEAFF	TRBV10-3	TRBJ1-1
CASSLQIQETQYF	TRBV5-6	TRBJ2-5
CASSGEETQYF	TRBV6-1	TRBJ2-5
CASSLRLAGASTDTQYF	TRBV7-3	TRBJ2-3
CATSRAGLAGGNEQFF	TRBV15	TRBJ2-1
CASSLSQGREKLFF	TRBV11-2	TRBJ1-4
CASSLEPGQGAGTQYF	TRBV5-1	TRBJ2-3
CASSVAGQGNEKLFF	TRBV9	TRBJ1-4
CASSFVIRGNEQYF	TRBV13	TRBJ2-7
CASSESQGGNTIYF	TRBV6-1	TRBJ1-3
CASSTVQGAGELFF	TRBV6-6	TRBJ2-2
CASSSDRSETQYF	TRBV7-7	TRBJ2-5
CASSLEYEGYGYTF	TRBV5-4	TRBJ1-2
CASSLVYRGMNTEAFF	TRBV5-4	TRBJ1-1
CASSERAGGPADTQYF	TRBV9	TRBJ2-3
CASSLMGQGREQYF	TRBV5-5	TRBJ2-7
CALLLSMNTEAFF	TRBV7-2	TRBJ1-1
CASSASGGNTIYF	TRBV9	TRBJ1-3
CASSFERGDGTQYF	TRBV12-1	TRBJ2-3
CASSGGGLRFLGYDEQFF	TRBV6-1	TRBJ2-1
CASSFGTGLNTEAFF	TRBV5-1	TRBJ1-1
CASIPNGGQGREQYF	TRBV2	NA
CASSLWATDQETQYF	TRBV6-1	TRBJ2-5
CASSRSRDRGLIGYF	TRBV7-9	TRBJ2-7
CASSHLDRGLDEQYF	TRBV4-1	TRBJ2-7
CASSIPPRAGELFF	TRBV6-1	TRBJ2-2
CASSIDGTGGDNYGYTF	TRBV19	TRBJ1-2
CASSSGTTNTDTQYF	TRBV27	TRBJ2-3
CASSPTGQISYEQYF	TRBV5-1	TRBJ2-7
CASSPFREIANDGSEAFF	TRBV18	TRBJ1-1
CASSVEAGGPGDTQYF	TRBV9	TRBJ2-3
CASSQVTSGGAVSTDTQYF	TRBV4-1	TRBJ2-3
CASSGKEGMNTEAFF	TRBV4-1	TRBJ1-1
CASSSAGEQYF	TRBV9	TRBJ2-7